The 25 T cell receptor beta chains below come from one sample, sequenced in a study of blood T cells in healthy people across ages. Alongside a J-beta primer mix, a sample-barcoded 5' primer served in a second PCR lasting roughly 7 to 11 cycles. TCRdb reanalysed the 5' RACE reads using MiXCR and keeps one entry per CDR3 protein. The sample lists fewer than 1,000,000 distinct CDR3 sequences; around 45% were seen once. Sequencing was done on a sample of blood. Every receptor here comes from a man older than 75 in good health.

This chain links TRBV28 with TRBJ2-1; 9 nucleotides align to TRBD1. The CDR3 extends over 17 amino acids. Germline V lookup: CDR1 MDHEN, CDR2 SYDVKM. J was trimmed by 13 bases and V by 6 bases; bases with no gene match: 22. CDR3: CASSRAGQGLYQNIQFF. Here the CDR3 DNA reads TGTGCCAGCAGCAGAGCGGGACAGGGCTTGTACCAAAACATTCAGTTCTTC.

The chain couples TRBV14 to TRBJ1-6; 7 nucleotides match TRBD1. CDR1 and CDR2 from the germline V gene are SGHDN and FVKESK. The CDR3 extends over 16 amino acids. The J segment lost 9 bases and the V segment lost 4 bases, leaving 12 bases of the junction unmatched. CDR3 sequence reads: CASSRDRLRAGSPLHF. The CDR3 DNA is TGTGCCAGCAGCCGGGACAGACTTAGAGCGGGTTCACCCCTCCACTTT. The full variable domain, rest sourced from reference TRBV14 and TRBJ1-6, is EAGVTQFPSHSVIEKGQTVTLRCDPISGHDNLYWYRRVMGKEIKFLLHFVKESKQDESGMPNNRFLAERTGGTYSTLKVQPAELEDSGVYFCASSRDRLRAGSPLHFGNGTRLTVT.

As concerns this clonotype: With a much larger clone just one base away, this may be a read error. The V and J genes are TRBV18 and TRBJ2-7, with D tentatively TRBD1 (6 bases). This CDR3 has 14 amino acids. V was pared by 6 bases and J by 5 bases, with 17 bases between. Germline V gives CDR1 KGHSH, CDR2 LQKENI. The CDR3 nucleotides are TGTGCCAGCTCGGACGGGACAAGTCTAAACGAGCAGTACTTC. It is translated as CASSDGTSLNEQYF.

The rearrangement joins TRBV7-7 to TRBJ2-3; D remains unclear. This CDR3 region has 14 residues. Trimming took 5 bases from V and 0 from J, leaving 9 bases between them. Germline lookup yields CDR1 SSHAT and CDR2 FNYEAQ (reference sequence). The CDR3 here is CASSTGRSTDTQYF. As DNA, the CDR3 is TGTGCCAGCAGCACCGGACGGAGCACAGATACGCAGTATTTT.

The chain combines TRBV27 with TRBJ2-7; D may be TRBD2 (7 bases). Germline lookup yields CDR1 MNHEY and CDR2 SMNVEV (reference sequence). This CDR3 has 15 residues. V dropped 5 bases and J dropped 2 bases, with 16 bases sitting between them. The CDR3 region has the DNA TGTGCCAGCAGTGGAAGGGGGGGACTGCCCTACGAGCAGTACTTC. This gives the protein CASSGRGGLPYEQYF.

The chain employs TRBV5-1 and TRBJ2-5, with 13 bases identical to TRBD2. Germline V gives CDR1 SGHRS, CDR2 YFSETQ. The junction had 8 bases not matched to a gene; V was cut back by 4 bases and J by 5 bases. The CDR3 runs to 16 residues. CDR3 in amino acids: CASSPGLAGEGETQYF. The CDR3 DNA reads as TGCGCCAGCAGCCCCGGACTAGCGGGAGAGGGGGAGACCCAGTACTTC.

In its sample, this clonotype was seen a few times. The chain is built from TRBV12-3 or TRBV12-4 and TRBJ2-7, with D perhaps matching TRBD1 (5 bases). The CDR3 is 13 residues long. V shed 7 bases and J shed 2 bases, with 12 bases lying between them. The CDR3 spells CASNPGLTYEQYF. CDR3 DNA: TGTGCCAGCAATCCAGGGTTGACCTACGAGCAGTACTTC.

In the case of this clonotype: This may be a read error, as it is one base from a much larger clone. The CDR3 DNA reads as TGTGCCAGCAGCTTAGTAAGGGGCCAAGAGGCCCAGTACTTC. Residues: CASSLVRGQEAQYF. The V and J genes are TRBV7-9 and TRBJ2-7, with D perhaps TRBD1 (5 bases). The CDR3 length is 14 residues. V was cut by 1 base and J by 10 bases, with 17 bases left in between. Germline CDR1 reads SEHNR; CDR2 reads FQNEAQ (reference sequence).

The chain links TRBV7-2 to TRBJ2-5; 10 positions agree with TRBD1. J gave up 5 bases and V 8 bases, and 5 bases lay outside the gene matches. Germline-derived CDR1 and CDR2 are SGHTA and FQGNSA. This CDR3 region has 13 residues. CDR3 in amino acids: CASDRGRVETQYF. CDR3 coding DNA: TGTGCCAGCGACAGGGGGCGCGTTGAGACCCAGTACTTC. Looking up the rest from reference TRBV7-2 and TRBJ2-5 gives the full variable domain: GAGVSQSPSNKVTEKGKDVELRCDPISGHTALYWYRQSLGQGLEFLIYFQGNSAPDKSGLPSDRFSAERTGGSVSTLTIQRTQQEDSAVYLCASDRGRVETQYFGPGTRLLVL.

This clonotype was counted many times. The V call is TRBV29-1, the J call TRBJ2-1, with D possibly matching TRBD1 (5 bases). The V end lost 2 bases, the J end lost 7 bases, and 12 bases lay between the germline ends. Germline lookup yields CDR1 SQVTM and CDR2 ANQGSEA. The CDR3 is 13 amino acids. Here the CDR3 DNA reads TGCAGCGTTGAACGGCAGGGTGCGAATGAGCAGTTCTTC. Translated, it gives CSVERQGANEQFF.

The rearrangement uses TRBV2 and TRBJ2-1; D is tentatively TRBD1 or TRBD2 (6 bases each). CDR1 is SNHLY and CDR2 is FYNNEI in the germline V gene. The CDR3 extends over 14 amino acids. V was pared by 7 bases and J by 3 bases, with 13 bases between. CDR3 bases: TGTGCCAGCAAACGGGGGCCCTTCTACAATGAGCAGTTCTTC. Its protein product is CASKRGPFYNEQFF.

The chain carries TRBV25-1 and TRBJ2-7; D not resolved. Per germline, CDR1 MGHDK and CDR2 SYGVNS. CDR3 size: 11 residues. V lost 3 bases to trimming and J lost 6 bases, with 6 bases between them. CDR3 bases: TGTGCCAGCAGTGATGCGGCCGAGCAGTACTTC. Its translation is CASSDAAEQYF.

The CDR3 loop is CASSPRYGGALGQETQYF. CDR3 coding DNA: TGTGCCAGCAGCCCCCGTTACGGGGGGGCCCTTGGCCAAGAGACCCAGTACTTC. This chain uses TRBV7-2 with TRBJ2-5, with 8 bases identical to TRBD2. Unmatched junction bases numbered 15, after V lost 5 bases and J lost 1 base. Germline V gene data show CDR1 as SGHTA and CDR2 as FQGNSA. The CDR3 is 18 amino acids.

DNA of the CDR3: TGCAGTGCTAGTTCGGACAGCGGTAGCTCCTACAATGAGCAGTTCTTC. This gives the protein CSASSDSGSSYNEQFF. This sequence joins TRBV20-1 and TRBJ2-1; D is perhaps TRBD1 (6 bases). The germline CDR1 and CDR2 sequences are DFQATT and SNEGSKA (reference sequence). The V and J ends lost 3 bases and 0 bases respectively, with 15 bases between them. The CDR3 contains 16 residues.

This clonotype was picked up one time. A much more abundant neighbour one base away suggests this may be a read error. The chain couples TRBV6-5 to TRBJ2-3, with 9 bases lining up with TRBD2. Losses at the gene ends were 0 bases for V and 6 bases for J; bases not matched to a gene: 7. This CDR3 comprises 16 residues. CDR1 and CDR2 from the germline V gene are MNHEY and SVGAGI. The CDR3 spells CASSYSMRGGEDTQYF. CDR3 bases: TGTGCCAGCAGTTACTCGATGCGGGGGGGAGAGGATACGCAGTATTTT.

Comment on this clonotype: Being one base from a much bigger clone, this may be a read error. The gene calls are TRBV2 and TRBJ2-1; the D is unclear. Germline V gene lookup returns CDR1 SNHLY and CDR2 FYNNEI. The CDR3 consists of 15 residues. V was pared by 3 bases and J by 11 bases, with 20 bases between. The CDR3 coding sequence is TGTGCCAGCAGTGATCCCGGGCCTGTCTTCTATAAGCAGTTCTTC. Amino acids: CASSDPGPVFYKQFF. The entire variable domain, with the rest obtained from reference TRBV2 and TRBJ2-1, is as follows: EPEVTQTPSHQVTQMGQEVILRCVPISNHLYFYWYRQILGQKVEFLVSFYNNEISEKSEIFDDQFSVERPDGSNFTLKIRSTKLEDSAMYFCASSDPGPVFYKQFFGPGTRLTVL.

This clonotype was observed a handful of times. The J gene is TRBJ2-6, the V gene TRBV10-3; 8 bases map to TRBD1. In germline, CDR1 is ENHRY, CDR2 SYGVKD. Trimming removed 4 bases from V and 1 base from J; junction bases left unmatched: 6. CDR3 length: 17 amino acids. In nucleotides, the CDR3 is TGTGCCATCAGTGCTCTGGGGGACAGGTCTGGGGCCAACGTCCTGACTTTC. This translates into CAISALGDRSGANVLTF.

This clonotype has only a few counts. The gene calls are TRBV6-1 and TRBJ2-5, with 7 nucleotides matching TRBD2. V lost 6 bases and J lost 4; bases outside the gene matches: 11. The germline V gene has CDR1 MNHNS and CDR2 SASEGT. The CDR3 runs to 15 residues. The CDR3 DNA is TGTGCCAGCAGGACGGGGCAGGGAGGGATAGAGACCCAGTACTTC. This encodes CASRTGQGGIETQYF.

A single count supports this clonotype. The rearrangement joins TRBV10-2 to TRBJ2-2; tentative D call: TRBD1 (6 bases). Trimming removed 8 bases at V and 4 bases at J, with 14 bases between. Germline values: CDR1 WSHSY, CDR2 SAAADI. There are 14 residues in the CDR3. The CDR3, as DNA: TGCGCCAGCGGTGCCGGACAGACCACCGGGGAGCTGTTTTTT. Its translation: CASGAGQTTGELFF.

V and J are TRBV27 and TRBJ2-5; no clear D. Germline V gene lookup returns CDR1 MNHEY and CDR2 SMNVEV (reference sequence). V was trimmed by 6 bases and J by 5 bases, leaving 13 bases between them. CDR3 length: 13 residues. This CDR3 reads CASRDEGLETQYF. In DNA, the CDR3 is TGTGCCAGCAGGGACGAAGGCTTGGAGACCCAGTACTTC.

This sequence joins TRBV25-1 and TRBJ2-6; TRBD1 or TRBD2 may be the D gene (5 bases each). The V gene's germline CDR1 is MGHDK and CDR2 SYGVNS. Trimming stripped 1 base from V and 0 bases from J, with 10 bases between. The CDR3 is made up of 17 amino acids. In DNA, the CDR3 is TGTGCCAGCAGTGAATGGGGGACGGTCTCTGGGGCCAACGTCCTGACTTTC. This translates into CASSEWGTVSGANVLTF. The variable domain in full, completed from reference TRBV25-1 and TRBJ2-6, reads EADIYQTPRYLVIGTGKKITLECSQTMGHDKMYWYQQDPGMELHLIHYSYGVNSTEKGDLSSESTVSRIRTEHFPLTLESARPSHTSQYLCASSEWGTVSGANVLTFGAGSRLTVL.

Only a few counts were recorded for this clonotype. The V and J genes are TRBV29-1 and TRBJ2-3, with a tentative D call TRBD1 (5 bases). The V end was cut by 5 bases, the J end by 3 bases, with 6 bases between. The CDR3 extends over 11 amino acids. In germline, CDR1 is SQVTM, CDR2 ANQGSEA. The CDR3 DNA reads TGCAGCGTTCACAGGACAGATACGCAGTATTTT. Translation: CSVHRTDTQYF.

This clonotype has a handful of counts. V and J are TRBV10-2 and TRBJ2-6, with D perhaps TRBD2 (7 bases). V was cut by 7 bases and J by 4 bases, with 17 bases left in between. The CDR3 runs 16 residues. The germline V gene has CDR1 WSHSY and CDR2 SAAADI. This CDR3 is CASTRGGALGANVLTF. The CDR3 DNA reads TGCGCCAGCACCAGAGGGGGGGCGCTAGGGGCCAACGTCCTGACTTTC.

The gene calls are TRBV6-1 and TRBJ2-7, with D hard to call. The CDR3 sequence is 14 residues long. Germline V lookup: CDR1 MNHNS, CDR2 SASEGT. The ends were cut back, 7 bases at V and 4 bases at J, with 17 bases in the middle. CDR3 nucleotide sequence: TGTGCCAGCAATATGAGGCTCCTGAGTTACGAGCAGTACTTC. It specifies CASNMRLLSYEQYF.

The table lists this clonotype with a few counts. This chain connects TRBV6-1 to TRBJ2-1; TRBD2 agrees at 11 bases. Trimming at V came to 6 bases and at J to 5 bases, leaving 9 bases not matched to a gene. Germline V gives CDR1 MNHNS, CDR2 SASEGT. The CDR3 consists of 16 residues. In DNA form, the CDR3 reads TGTGCCAGCAGCCTTGCCGGGACTAGCGGAGACAATGAGCAGTTCTTC. Protein product: CASSLAGTSGDNEQFF.